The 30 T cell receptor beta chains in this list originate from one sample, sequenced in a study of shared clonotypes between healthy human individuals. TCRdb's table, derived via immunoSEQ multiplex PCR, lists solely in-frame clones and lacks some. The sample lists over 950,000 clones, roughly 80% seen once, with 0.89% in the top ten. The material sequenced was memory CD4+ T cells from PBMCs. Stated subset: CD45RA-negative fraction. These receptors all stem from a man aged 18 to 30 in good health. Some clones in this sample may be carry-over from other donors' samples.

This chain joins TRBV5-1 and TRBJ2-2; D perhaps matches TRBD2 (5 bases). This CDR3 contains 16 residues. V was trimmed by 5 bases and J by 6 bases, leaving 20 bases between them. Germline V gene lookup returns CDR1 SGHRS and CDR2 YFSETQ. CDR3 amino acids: CASSNEGRYGAGELFF. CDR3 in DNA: TGCGCCAGCAGTAATGAGGGAAGATATGGGGCCGGGGAGCTGTTTTTT.

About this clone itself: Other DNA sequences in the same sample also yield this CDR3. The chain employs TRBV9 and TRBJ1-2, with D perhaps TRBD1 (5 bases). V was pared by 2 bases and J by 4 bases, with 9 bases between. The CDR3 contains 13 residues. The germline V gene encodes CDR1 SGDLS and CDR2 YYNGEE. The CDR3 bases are TGTGCCAGCAGCGTCGACAGTTTCTATGGCTACACCTTC. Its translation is CASSVDSFYGYTF.

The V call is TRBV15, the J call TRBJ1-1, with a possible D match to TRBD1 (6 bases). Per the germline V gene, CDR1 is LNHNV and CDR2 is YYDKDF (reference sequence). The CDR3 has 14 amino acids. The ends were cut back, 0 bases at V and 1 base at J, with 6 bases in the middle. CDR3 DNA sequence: TGTGCCACCAGCAGAGAACAGGGGAACACTGAAGCTTTCTTT. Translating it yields CATSREQGNTEAFF.

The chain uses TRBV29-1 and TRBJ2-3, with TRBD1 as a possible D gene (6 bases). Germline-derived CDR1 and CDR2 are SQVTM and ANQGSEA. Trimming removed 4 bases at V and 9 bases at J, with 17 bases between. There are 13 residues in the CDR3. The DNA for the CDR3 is TGCAGCGTTGTCCCCCTACAGGGCCTAACGCAGTATTTT. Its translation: CSVVPLQGLTQYF.

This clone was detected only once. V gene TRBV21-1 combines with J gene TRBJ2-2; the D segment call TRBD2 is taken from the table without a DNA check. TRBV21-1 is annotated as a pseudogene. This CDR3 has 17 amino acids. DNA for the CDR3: TGTGCCAGCAGCAAACCCCTAGACTCCCCTAACACCGGGGAGCTGTTTTTT. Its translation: CASSKPLDSPNTGELFF.

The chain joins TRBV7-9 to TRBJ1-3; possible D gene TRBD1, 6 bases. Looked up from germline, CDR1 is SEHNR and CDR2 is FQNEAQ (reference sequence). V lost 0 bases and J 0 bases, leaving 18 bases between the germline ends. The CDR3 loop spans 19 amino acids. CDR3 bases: TGTGCCAGCAGCTTAGCGGCAATTTCGGGGACACTCTCTGGAAACACCATATATTTT. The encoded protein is CASSLAAISGTLSGNTIYF. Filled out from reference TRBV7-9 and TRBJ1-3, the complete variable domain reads DTGVSQNPRHKITKRGQNVTFRCDPISEHNRLYWYRQTLGQGPEFLTYFQNEAQLEKSRLLSDRFSAERPKGSFSTLEIQRTEQGDSAMYLCASSLAAISGTLSGNTIYFGEGSWLTVV.

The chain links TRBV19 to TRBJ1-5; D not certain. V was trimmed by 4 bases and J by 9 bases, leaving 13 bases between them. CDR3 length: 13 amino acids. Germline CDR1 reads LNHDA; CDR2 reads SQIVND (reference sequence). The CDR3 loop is CASSRRSERPQHF. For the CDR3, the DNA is TGTGCCAGTAGTAGACGTTCGGAGAGGCCCCAGCATTTT.

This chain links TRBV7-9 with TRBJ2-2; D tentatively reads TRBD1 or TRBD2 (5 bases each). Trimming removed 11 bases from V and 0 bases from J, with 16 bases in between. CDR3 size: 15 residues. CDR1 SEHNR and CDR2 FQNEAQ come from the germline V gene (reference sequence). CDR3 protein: CASNPGRTNTGELFF. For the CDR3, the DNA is TGTGCCTCGAACCCGGGACGAACGAACACCGGGGAGCTGTTTTTT.

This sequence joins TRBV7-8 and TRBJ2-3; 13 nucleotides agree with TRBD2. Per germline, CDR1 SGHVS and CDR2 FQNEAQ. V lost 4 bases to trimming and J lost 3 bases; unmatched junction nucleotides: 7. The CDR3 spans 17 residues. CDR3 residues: CASSSGLAGSVTDTQYF. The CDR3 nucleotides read TGTGCCAGCAGCTCGGGACTAGCGGGAAGCGTGACAGATACGCAGTATTTT.

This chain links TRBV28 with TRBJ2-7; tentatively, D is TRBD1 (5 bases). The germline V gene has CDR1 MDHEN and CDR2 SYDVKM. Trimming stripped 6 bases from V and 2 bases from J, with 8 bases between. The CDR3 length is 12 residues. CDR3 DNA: TGTGCCAGCAGATTAGGGGCCTACGAGCAGTACTTC. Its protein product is CASRLGAYEQYF.

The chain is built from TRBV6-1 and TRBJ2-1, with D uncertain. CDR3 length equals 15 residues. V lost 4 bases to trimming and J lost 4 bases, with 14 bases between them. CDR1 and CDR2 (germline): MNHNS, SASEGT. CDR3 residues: CASSVEGLGYNEQFF. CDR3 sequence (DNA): TGTGCCAGCAGTGTGGAAGGGCTCGGATACAATGAGCAGTTCTTC.

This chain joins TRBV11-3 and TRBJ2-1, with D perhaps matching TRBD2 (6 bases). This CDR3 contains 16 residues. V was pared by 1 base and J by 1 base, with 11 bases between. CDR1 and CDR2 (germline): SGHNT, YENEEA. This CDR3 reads CASSLGGAGSYNEQFF. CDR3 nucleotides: TGTGCCAGCAGCTTAGGCGGGGCGGGGTCCTACAATGAGCAGTTCTTC. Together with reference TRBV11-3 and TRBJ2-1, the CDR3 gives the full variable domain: EAGVVQSPRYKIIEKKQPVAFWCNPISGHNTLYWYLQNLGQGPELLIRYENEEAVDDSQLPKDRFSAERLKGVDSTLKIQPAELGDSAVYLCASSLGGAGSYNEQFFGPGTRLTVL.

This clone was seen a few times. This chain's CDR3 is CASSLGRSVFF. CDR3 bases: TGTGCCAGCAGCTTAGGGAGGTCGGTGTTCTTC. The gene calls are TRBV7-9 and TRBJ2-1, with a possible D match to TRBD2 (5 bases). V lost 1 base, J lost 15 bases, and 10 bases lay in between. CDR3 length: 11 amino acids. CDR1 is SEHNR and CDR2 is FQNEAQ in the germline V gene (reference sequence).

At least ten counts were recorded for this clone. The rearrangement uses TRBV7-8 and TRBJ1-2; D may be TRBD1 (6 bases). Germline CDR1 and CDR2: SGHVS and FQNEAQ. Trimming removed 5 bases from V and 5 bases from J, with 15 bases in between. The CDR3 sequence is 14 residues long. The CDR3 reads CASSPGGPLYGYTF. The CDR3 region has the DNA TGTGCCAGCAGCCCGGGGGGCCCGTTATATGGCTACACCTTC.

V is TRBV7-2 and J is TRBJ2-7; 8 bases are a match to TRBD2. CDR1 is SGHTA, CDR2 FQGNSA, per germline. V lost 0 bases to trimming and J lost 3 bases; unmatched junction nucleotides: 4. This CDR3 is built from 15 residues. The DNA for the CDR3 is TGTGCCAGCAGCTTAGCCCAACTAGCGGTCTACGAGCAGTACTTC. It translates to CASSLAQLAVYEQYF.

CDR3 in DNA: TGTGCCAGCAGTTTGTCCCCGGGGCAGCCTGGAAACACCATATATTTT. Amino acids: CASSLSPGQPGNTIYF. The chain is built from TRBV28 and TRBJ1-3; D may be TRBD1 (5 bases). The ends were cut back, 3 bases at V and 2 bases at J, with 14 bases in the middle. Germline values: CDR1 MDHEN, CDR2 SYDVKM. This CDR3 region has 16 residues.

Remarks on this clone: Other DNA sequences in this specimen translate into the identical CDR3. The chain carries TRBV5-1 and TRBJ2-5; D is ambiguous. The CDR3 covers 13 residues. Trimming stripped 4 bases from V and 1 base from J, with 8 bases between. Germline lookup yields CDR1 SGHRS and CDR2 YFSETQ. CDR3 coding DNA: TGCGCCAGCAGCCCCTCGGCCCAAGAGACCCAGTACTTC. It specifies CASSPSAQETQYF.

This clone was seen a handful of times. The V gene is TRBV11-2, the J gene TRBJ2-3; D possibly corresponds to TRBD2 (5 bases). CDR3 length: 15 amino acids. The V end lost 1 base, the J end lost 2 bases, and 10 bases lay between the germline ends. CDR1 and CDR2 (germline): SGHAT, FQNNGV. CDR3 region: CASSLGDYHTDTQYF. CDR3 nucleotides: TGTGCCAGCAGCTTAGGCGACTACCACACAGATACGCAGTATTTT.

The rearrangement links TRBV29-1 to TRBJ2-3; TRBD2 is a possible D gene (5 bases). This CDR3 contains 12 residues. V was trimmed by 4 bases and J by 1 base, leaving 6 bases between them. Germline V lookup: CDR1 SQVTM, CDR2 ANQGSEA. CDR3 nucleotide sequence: TGCAGCGTTGTTAGCGGCACAGATACGCAGTATTTT. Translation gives CSVVSGTDTQYF.

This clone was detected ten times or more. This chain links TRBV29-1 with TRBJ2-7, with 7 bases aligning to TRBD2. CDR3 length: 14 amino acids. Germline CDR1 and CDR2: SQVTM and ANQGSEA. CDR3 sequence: CTRLCLAAFYEQYF. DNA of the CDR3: TGCACCAGACTCTGCCTAGCGGCCTTCTACGAGCAGTACTTC.

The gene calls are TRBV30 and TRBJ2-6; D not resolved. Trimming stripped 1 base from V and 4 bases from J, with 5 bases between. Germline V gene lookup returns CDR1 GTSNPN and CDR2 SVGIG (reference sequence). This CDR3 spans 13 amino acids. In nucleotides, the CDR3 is TGTGCCTGGAGTGGCTGGGGGGCCAACGTCCTGACTTTC. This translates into CAWSGWGANVLTF.

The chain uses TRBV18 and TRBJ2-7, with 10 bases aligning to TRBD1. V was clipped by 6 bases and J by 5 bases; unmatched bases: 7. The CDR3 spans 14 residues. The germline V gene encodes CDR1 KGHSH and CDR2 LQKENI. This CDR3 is CASSAGTGANEQYF. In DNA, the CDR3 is TGTGCCAGCTCCGCCGGGACAGGGGCCAACGAGCAGTACTTC. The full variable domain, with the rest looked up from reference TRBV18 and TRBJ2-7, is NAGVMQNPRHLVRRRGQEARLRCSPMKGHSHVYWYRQLPEEGLKFMVYLQKENIIDESGMPKERFSAEFPKEGPSILRIQQVVRGDSAAYFCASSAGTGANEQYFGPGTRLTVT.

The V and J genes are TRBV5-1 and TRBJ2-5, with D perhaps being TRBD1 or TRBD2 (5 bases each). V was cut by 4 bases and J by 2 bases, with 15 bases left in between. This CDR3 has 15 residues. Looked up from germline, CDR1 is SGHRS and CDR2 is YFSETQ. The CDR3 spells CASSAYPGAQETQYF. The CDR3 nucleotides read TGCGCCAGCAGCGCATATCCCGGGGCGCAAGAGACCCAGTACTTC.

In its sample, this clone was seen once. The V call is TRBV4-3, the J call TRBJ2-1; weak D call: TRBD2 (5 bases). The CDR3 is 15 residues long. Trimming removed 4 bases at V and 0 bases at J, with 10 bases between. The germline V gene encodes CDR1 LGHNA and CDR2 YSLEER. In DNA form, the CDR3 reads TGCGCCAGCAGCCTAAGCGGAAGCTCCTACAATGAGCAGTTCTTC. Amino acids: CASSLSGSSYNEQFF.

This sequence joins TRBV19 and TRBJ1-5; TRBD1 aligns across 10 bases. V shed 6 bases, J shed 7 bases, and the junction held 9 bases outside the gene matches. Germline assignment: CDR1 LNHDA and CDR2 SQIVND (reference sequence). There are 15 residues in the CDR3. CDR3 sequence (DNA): TGTGCCAGTAGCCGGGACAGGGGAAGTGGGCAGCCCCAGCATTTT. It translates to CASSRDRGSGQPQHF.

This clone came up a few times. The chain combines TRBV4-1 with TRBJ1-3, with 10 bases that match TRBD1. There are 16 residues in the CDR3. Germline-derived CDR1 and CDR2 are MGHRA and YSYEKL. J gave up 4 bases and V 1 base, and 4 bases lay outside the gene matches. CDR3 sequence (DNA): TGCGCCAGCAGCCAAGCGGACAGGGGGTTGGGAAACACCATATATTTT. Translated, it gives CASSQADRGLGNTIYF.

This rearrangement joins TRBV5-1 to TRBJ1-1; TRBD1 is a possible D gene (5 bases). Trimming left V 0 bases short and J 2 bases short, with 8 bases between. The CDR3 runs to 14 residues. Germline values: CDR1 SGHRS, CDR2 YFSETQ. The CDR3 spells CASSLGGSNTEAFF. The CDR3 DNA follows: TGCGCCAGCAGCTTGGGGGGGAGTAACACTGAAGCTTTCTTT. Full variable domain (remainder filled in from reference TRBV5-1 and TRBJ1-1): KAGVTQTPRYLIKTRGQQVTLSCSPISGHRSVSWYQQTPGQGLQFLFEYFSETQRNKGNFPGRFSGRQFSNSRSEMNVSTLELGDSALYLCASSLGGSNTEAFFGQGTRLTVV.

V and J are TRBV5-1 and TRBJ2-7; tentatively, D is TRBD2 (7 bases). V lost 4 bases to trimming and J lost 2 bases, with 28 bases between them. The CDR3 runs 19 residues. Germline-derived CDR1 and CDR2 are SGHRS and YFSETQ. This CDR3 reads CASSPGGLGRPSFTYEQYF. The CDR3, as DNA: TGCGCCAGCAGCCCGGGGGGCTTAGGCCGACCCTCTTTTACCTACGAGCAGTACTTC.

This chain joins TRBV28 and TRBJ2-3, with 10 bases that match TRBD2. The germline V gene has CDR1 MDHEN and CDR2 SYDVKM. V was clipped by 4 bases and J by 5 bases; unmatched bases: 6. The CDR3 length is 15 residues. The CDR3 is CASSSPSGRGDTQYF. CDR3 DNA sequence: TGTGCCAGCAGTTCCCCTAGCGGGAGAGGAGATACGCAGTATTTT.

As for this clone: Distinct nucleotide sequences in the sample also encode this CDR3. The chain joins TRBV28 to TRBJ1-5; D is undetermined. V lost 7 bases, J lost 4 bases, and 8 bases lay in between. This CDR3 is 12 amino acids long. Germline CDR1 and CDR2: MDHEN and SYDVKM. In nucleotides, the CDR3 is TGTGCCAGCACCCCTTCTAATCAGCCCCAGCATTTT. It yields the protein CASTPSNQPQHF.